The 13 T cell receptor beta chains presented below share a single source sample, sequenced in a study of shared clonotypes between healthy human individuals. Profiling relied on immunoSEQ multiplex PCR, and the TCRdb table lists in-frame clones only, not all of them. The top ten hold about 0.06% of the sample, which has about 600,000 clones, around 97% seen once. Material for sequencing was naive CD4+ T cells sorted from blood. Subset reported: CD45RA+ positively selected. All receptors derive from a woman aged 25 to 45 in good health.

This clone came up once. V usage is TRBV4-1 and J usage is TRBJ1-3; tentative D call: TRBD1 (5 bases). Trimming removed 0 bases at V and 3 bases at J, with 9 bases between. The germline gives CDR1 MGHRA, CDR2 YSYEKL. The CDR3 runs 15 residues. CDR3 in amino acids: CASSQDPGGGNTIYF. CDR3 bases: TGCGCCAGCAGCCAAGATCCCGGGGGTGGAAACACCATATATTTT.

The chain joins TRBV2 to TRBJ1-1; D is unresolved. CDR3 length: 11 residues. Trimming took off 5 bases at V and 4 bases at J, with 5 bases between the two ends. Germline CDR1 is SNHLY and CDR2 is FYNNEI. CDR3 DNA: TGTGCCAGCAGTAAAACCACTGAAGCTTTCTTT. It translates to CASSKTTEAFF.

The rearrangement links TRBV10-2 to TRBJ1-1, with D uncertain. Trimming pared 6 bases from V and 5 bases from J, leaving 10 bases between. The CDR3 runs to 12 residues. The germline V gene has CDR1 WSHSY and CDR2 SAAADI. The CDR3 DNA sequence: TGCGCCAGCAGCCCTAGGGAAACTGAAGCTTTCTTT. It codes for CASSPRETEAFF.

This chain's CDR3 is CASSPRESYYGYTF. The CDR3 nucleotides read TGTGCCAGCAGCCCGAGAGAGAGTTACTATGGCTACACCTTC. This chain links TRBV13 with TRBJ1-2; D unclear. Germline values: CDR1 PRHDT, CDR2 FYEKMQ (reference sequence). Trimming took off 5 bases at V and 3 bases at J, with 13 bases between the two ends. The CDR3 consists of 14 residues.

This sequence joins TRBV28 and TRBJ1-1; 7 nucleotides align to TRBD1. The trim removed 8 bases at V and 3 bases at J, leaving 3 bases unmatched. The CDR3 runs to 12 residues. Germline CDR1 reads MDHEN; CDR2 reads SYDVKM. The CDR3 spells CASHDRDTEAFF. CDR3 DNA sequence: TGTGCCAGCCACGACAGGGACACTGAAGCTTTCTTT.

This clone was seen a single time. The chain employs TRBV7-9 and TRBJ1-1, with D perhaps matching TRBD1 (6 bases). The CDR3 sequence is 12 residues long. V lost 5 bases to trimming and J lost 8 bases, with 12 bases between them. The germline CDR1 and CDR2 sequences are SEHNR and FQNEAQ (reference sequence). The CDR3 here is CASSQPGQEAFF. CDR3 in DNA: TGTGCCAGCAGCCAACCGGGACAAGAAGCTTTCTTT.

The chain carries TRBV2 and TRBJ2-7; 9 bases map to TRBD2. The CDR3 has 15 amino acids. From germline, CDR1 is SNHLY and CDR2 FYNNEI. V gave up 7 bases and J gave up 6 bases; unmatched junction bases: 13. For the CDR3, the DNA is TGTGCCAGCAAGGCCATAGCGGGAGAGGCAATCGAGCAGTACTTC. Amino acids: CASKAIAGEAIEQYF. The full variable domain, rest sourced from reference TRBV2 and TRBJ2-7, is EPEVTQTPSHQVTQMGQEVILRCVPISNHLYFYWYRQILGQKVEFLVSFYNNEISEKSEIFDDQFSVERPDGSNFTLKIRSTKLEDSAMYFCASKAIAGEAIEQYFGPGTRLTVT.

The chain carries TRBV29-1 and TRBJ2-1; 7 bases map to TRBD2. J gave up 0 bases and V 7 bases, and 15 bases lay outside the gene matches. This CDR3 comprises 17 residues. CDR1 is SQVTM and CDR2 is ANQGSEA in the germline V gene. The CDR3 reads CSGRGTGLPSSYNEQFF. The CDR3 nucleotides are TGCAGCGGGAGGGGTACGGGACTACCAAGCTCCTACAATGAGCAGTTCTTC.

The rearrangement joins TRBV5-1 to TRBJ2-7; TRBD2 aligns across 9 bases. The trim removed 4 bases at V and 0 bases at J, leaving 14 bases unmatched. CDR3 length equals 18 residues. Germline V lookup: CDR1 SGHRS, CDR2 YFSETQ. CDR3: CASSAGASGALTSYEQYF. CDR3 bases: TGCGCCAGCAGCGCAGGGGCTAGCGGGGCCCTGACCTCCTACGAGCAGTACTTC.

The rearrangement uses TRBV6-1 and TRBJ1-3; TRBD1 might be the D (5 bases). Per the germline V gene, CDR1 is MNHNS and CDR2 is SASEGT. V lost 4 bases and J lost 0, with 19 bases in between. This CDR3 comprises 18 residues. CDR3 residues: CASSGPRGGLSSGNTIYF. The CDR3 bases are TGTGCCAGCAGTGGACCACGGGGGGGACTGAGCTCTGGAAACACCATATATTTT.

The chain couples TRBV5-1 to TRBJ2-1; D might be TRBD2 (5 bases). This CDR3 has 12 amino acids. Looked up from germline, CDR1 is SGHRS and CDR2 is YFSETQ. With 5 bases removed from V and 6 bases from J, the gap between germline ends came to 9 bases. The CDR3 loop reads CASSYSGNEQFF. CDR3 nucleotides: TGCGCCAGCAGTTACAGCGGCAATGAGCAGTTCTTC.

J is TRBJ2-7 and V is TRBV11-2; tentative D call: TRBD2 (6 bases). This CDR3 has 14 amino acids. Germline V gives CDR1 SGHAT, CDR2 FQNNGV. Trimming removed 4 bases from V and 3 bases from J, with 13 bases in between. Here the CDR3 DNA reads TGTGCCAGCAGCTCTTTGCGGGGAAGCTACGAGCAGTACTTC. Protein product: CASSSLRGSYEQYF.

The chain employs TRBV10-3 and TRBJ2-1, with D perhaps matching TRBD1 or TRBD2 (5 bases each). Trimming took off 8 bases at V and 6 bases at J, with 20 bases between the two ends. Germline values: CDR1 ENHRY, CDR2 SYGVKD. The CDR3 is 15 amino acids. The CDR3 reads CAIGGPPLGSNEQFF. CDR3 nucleotides: TGTGCCATCGGGGGACCACCCTTGGGATCCAATGAGCAGTTCTTC.